This T cell receptor (beta chain) is drawn from a study of post-analysis software for immune sequencing data. About the research overall: Clinical courses comprised relapsing-remitting, secondary progressive and progressive-relapsing multiple sclerosis.

In regard to this clonotype: The antigen is unknown.

Whole-study findings and limits: The study found significantly lower normalized Chao1 diversity in multiple sclerosis patients than in controls. Samples from one preparation batch, clustered by F measure, grouped strongly together. Higher frequency in patients than in controls was seen for roughly five TRBV segments, with TRBV5-6, TRBV5-1 and TRBV20-1 among them.

The V and J ends lost 7 bases and 4 bases, in that order; junction bases with no gene match: 9. The V gene's germline CDR1 is SQVTM and CDR2 ANQGSEA. CDR3 length equals 13 residues. Built from TCR beta cDNA, the libraries had unique molecular identifiers in them. Some 540,000 cDNA molecules were obtained from around 0.96 to 9.9 million T cells. TCRdb independently ran MiXCR on the PCR reads; one entry per CDR3 protein. The table lists 750,000 to 950,000 distinct CDR3 sequences, approximately 53% of them singletons, with 4.6% in the top ten. The V gene is TRBV29-1, the J gene TRBJ2-7; 8 nucleotides agree with TRBD1. The receptor comes from a girl under 18 with multiple sclerosis. Sequencing was performed on blood. CDR3: CSAAGQASYEQYF. Here the CDR3 DNA reads TGCAGCGCCGCGGGACAGGCCTCTTACGAGCAGTACTTC.